These T cell receptor beta chains were read from a single sample in a study of vaccination effects on CD4 cells after COVID-19. The antigens of these receptors remain unknown. Sequenced by immunoSEQ multiplex PCR; TCRdb stores in-frame clones only, minus some. The sample holds around 71,000 clones, under 75% seen once. Material: CD4+ T cells from PBMCs cultured with HCoV-OC43 spike peptides, obtained before COVID-19 vaccination. The receptors shown here come from a human donor who received a COVID-19 vaccine. CDR3s include the opening cysteine and the closing phenylalanine or tryptophan. Only some rows state a clone size, as once, few, many or a class for expanded clones.

V	J	size	CDR3
TRBV19	TRBJ2-3	NA	CASSWGTGVTDTQYF
TRBV2	TRBJ2-2	NA	CASSRRDRGTGELFF
TRBV6-6	TRBJ2-3	NA	CASRRGGRTDTQYF
TRBV5-1	TRBJ2-5	NA	CASSNRGETQYF
TRBV5-1	TRBJ2-2	once	CASSLQGLNTGELFF
TRBV5-6	TRBJ2-3	NA	CASRVPTLDTQYF
TRBV3-1/TRBV3-2	TRBJ2-2	NA	CASAPQRNTGELFF
TRBV2	TRBJ1-5	NA	CASKGTGRWDQPQHF
TRBV2	TRBJ1-5	NA	CASSGILSNQPQHF
TRBV11-3	TRBJ2-2	NA	CASSFTEGGELFF
TRBV6-5	TRBJ1-2	NA	CATELQTGNYGYTF
TRBV5-4	TRBJ2-6	NA	CASSLVSTSGANVLTF
TRBV6-5	TRBJ2-5	NA	CASSKTGFQETQYF
TRBV12-3/TRBV12-4	TRBJ1-5	NA	CASSLIGNQPQHF
TRBV7-3	TRBJ2-2	few	CASSSWEEAGELFF
TRBV2	TRBJ1-3	once	CASSERQSGNTIYF
TRBV19	TRBJ1-3	NA	CASRGLGSGNTIYF
TRBV7-2	TRBJ2-3	NA	CASSLVTLAGVSDTQYF
TRBV7-2	TRBJ1-1	once	CASSLQAGHSNTEAFF
TRBV25-1	TRBJ2-5	NA	CASSDARRQQETQYF
TRBV4-3	TRBJ2-3	NA	CASSRGQSSSTDTQYF
TRBV18	TRBJ2-5	NA	CASSPPGGARQETQYF
TRBV28	TRBJ1-2	NA	CATLPGYRYGYTF
TRBV4-1	TRBJ2-3	NA	CASSQDGTGGRTDTQYF
TRBV5-4	TRBJ2-5	NA	CASSRQGETQYF
TRBV6-5	TRBJ1-6	NA	CAGWAGYNSPLHF
TRBV19	TRBJ1-2	once	CASTLGGTHYGYTF
TRBV18	TRBJ2-1	NA	CASSLGISSYNEQFF
TRBV12-5	TRBJ1-4	NA	CASGLIPDGRSAGDEKLFF
TRBV6-5	TRBJ1-5	NA	CASSWGDNQPQHF
TRBV15	TRBJ2-1	NA	CATSRGGYNEQFF
TRBV6-4	TRBJ1-1	few	CASRLQGGMNTEAFF
TRBV6-5	TRBJ1-1	NA	CASMEGGTEAFF
TRBV18	TRBJ1-2	once	CASSPQGTDGYTF
TRBV12-3/TRBV12-4	TRBJ1-5	once	CASKGQSNQPQHF
TRBV7-3	TRBJ2-2	NA	CASSRRSTGELFF
TRBV6-2/TRBV6-3	TRBJ2-5	NA	CASSYSGQGDSETQYF
TRBV19	TRBJ2-3	NA	CASMSRGHTDTQYF
TRBV9	TRBJ2-3	NA	CASSVASGGDTQYF
TRBV5-8	TRBJ2-1	few	CASPSDGSSYNEQFF
TRBV11-2	TRBJ2-4	NA	CASSLNRGGGIQYF
TRBV30	TRBJ1-6	NA	CAWRAPGVSSYNSPLHF
TRBV19	TRBJ1-5	NA	CASSPQGGFFQPQHF
TRBV5-1	TRBJ2-3	NA	CASSLGGGTDTQYF
TRBV12-3/TRBV12-4	TRBJ1-1	NA	CASRQGLGTEAFF
TRBV3-1/TRBV3-2	TRBJ1-1	NA	CASSQSITEAFF
TRBV28	TRBJ1-6	few	CASGGWNSPLHF
TRBV23-1	TRBJ1-1	NA	CASKPGQGPCHRQNTEAFF
TRBV7-9	TRBJ2-2	NA	CASSLALIDTGELFF
TRBV4-3	TRBJ2-3	NA	CASSPQPTSDTQYF
TRBV19	TRBJ1-4	NA	CASSIYPPGHDNEKLFF
TRBV5-1	TRBJ2-5	NA	CASSSLGSQETQYF
TRBV24-1	TRBJ2-2	NA	CATSVGAFNTGELFF
TRBV5-1	TRBJ1-3	few	CASSLGSGNTIYF
TRBV5-8	TRBJ2-3	NA	CASPASPLGGGTDTQYF
TRBV19	TRBJ2-2	NA	CASSRFRGGTGPRIDTGELFF
TRBV5-1	TRBJ2-3	NA	CASSLVAGGPGLDTQYF